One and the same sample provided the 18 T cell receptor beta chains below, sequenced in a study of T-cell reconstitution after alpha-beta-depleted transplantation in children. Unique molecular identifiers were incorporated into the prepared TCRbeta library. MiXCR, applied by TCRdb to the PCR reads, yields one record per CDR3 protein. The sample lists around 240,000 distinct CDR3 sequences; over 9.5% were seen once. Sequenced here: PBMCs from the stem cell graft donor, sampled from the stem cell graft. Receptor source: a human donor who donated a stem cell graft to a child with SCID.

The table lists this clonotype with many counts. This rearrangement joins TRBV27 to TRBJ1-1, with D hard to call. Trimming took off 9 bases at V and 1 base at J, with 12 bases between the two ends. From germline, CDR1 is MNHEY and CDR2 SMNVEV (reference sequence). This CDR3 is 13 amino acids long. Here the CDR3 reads CASFTAGNTEAFF. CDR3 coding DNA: TGTGCCAGTTTTACCGCGGGGAACACTGAAGCTTTCTTT.

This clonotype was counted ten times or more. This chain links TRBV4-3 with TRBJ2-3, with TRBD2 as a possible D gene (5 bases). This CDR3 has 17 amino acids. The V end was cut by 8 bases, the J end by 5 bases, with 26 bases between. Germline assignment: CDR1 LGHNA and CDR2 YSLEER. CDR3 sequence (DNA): TGCGCCAGCTCCCCCGCCGCCAGCGGAGAGGGTGTAGATACGCAGTATTTT. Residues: CASSPAASGEGVDTQYF.

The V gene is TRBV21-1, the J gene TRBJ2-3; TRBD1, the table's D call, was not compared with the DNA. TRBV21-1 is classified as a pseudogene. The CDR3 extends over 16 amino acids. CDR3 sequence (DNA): TGTGCCAGCAGCAAAGACGGCGGGGACCTCACAGATACGCAGTATTTT. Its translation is CASSKDGGDLTDTQYF.

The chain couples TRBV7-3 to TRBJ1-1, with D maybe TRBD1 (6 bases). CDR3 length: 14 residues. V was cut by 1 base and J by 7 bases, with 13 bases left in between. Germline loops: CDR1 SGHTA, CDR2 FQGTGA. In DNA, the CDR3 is TGTGCCAGCAGCTTAAAGGGGGGGTGGAATGAAGCTTTCTTT. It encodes CASSLKGGWNEAFF.

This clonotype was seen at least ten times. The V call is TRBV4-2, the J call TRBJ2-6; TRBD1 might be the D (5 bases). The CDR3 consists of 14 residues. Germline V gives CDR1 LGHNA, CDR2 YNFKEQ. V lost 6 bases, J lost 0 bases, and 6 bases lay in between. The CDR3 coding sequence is TGTGCCAGCAGAGGGGACTCTGGGGCCAACGTCCTGACTTTC. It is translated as CASRGDSGANVLTF.

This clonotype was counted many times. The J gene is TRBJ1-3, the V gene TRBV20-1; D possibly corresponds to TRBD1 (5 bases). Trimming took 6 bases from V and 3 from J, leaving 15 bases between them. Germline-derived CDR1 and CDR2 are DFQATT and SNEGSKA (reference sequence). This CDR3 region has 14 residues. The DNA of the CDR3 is TGCAGTGCCCCCGGGAGAGGGGTTGGAAACACCATATATTTT. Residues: CSAPGRGVGNTIYF.

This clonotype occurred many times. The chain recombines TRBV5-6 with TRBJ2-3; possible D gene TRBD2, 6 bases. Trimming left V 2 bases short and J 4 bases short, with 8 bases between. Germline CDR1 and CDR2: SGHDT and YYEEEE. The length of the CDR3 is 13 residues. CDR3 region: CASSFSGSDTQYF. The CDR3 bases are TGTGCCAGCAGCTTTAGCGGCTCAGATACGCAGTATTTT.

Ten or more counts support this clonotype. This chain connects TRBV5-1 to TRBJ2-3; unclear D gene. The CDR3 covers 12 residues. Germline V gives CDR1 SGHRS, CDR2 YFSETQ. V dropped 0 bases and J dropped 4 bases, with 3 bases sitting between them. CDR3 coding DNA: TGCGCCAGCAGCTTGGAGTCAGATACGCAGTATTTT. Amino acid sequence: CASSLESDTQYF.

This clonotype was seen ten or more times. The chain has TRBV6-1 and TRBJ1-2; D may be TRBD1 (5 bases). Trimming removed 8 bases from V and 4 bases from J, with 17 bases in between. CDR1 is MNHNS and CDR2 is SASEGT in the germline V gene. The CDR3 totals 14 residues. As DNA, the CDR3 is TGTGCCAGCGGACAATCAGGGTTCGCCTATGGCTACACCTTC. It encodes CASGQSGFAYGYTF.

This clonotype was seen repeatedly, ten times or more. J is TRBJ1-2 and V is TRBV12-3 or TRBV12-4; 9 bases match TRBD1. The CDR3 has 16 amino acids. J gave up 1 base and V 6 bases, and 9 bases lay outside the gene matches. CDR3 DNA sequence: TGTGCCAGCAGACCTAGGGGGGGACAGGGTAACTATGGCTACACCTTC. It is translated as CASRPRGGQGNYGYTF.

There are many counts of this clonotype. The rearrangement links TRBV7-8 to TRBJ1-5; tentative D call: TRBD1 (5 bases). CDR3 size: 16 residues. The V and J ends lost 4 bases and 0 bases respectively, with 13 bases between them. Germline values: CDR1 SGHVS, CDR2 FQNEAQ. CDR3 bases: TGTGCCAGCAGCTACCTGGGACGGTATAGCAATCAGCCCCAGCATTTT. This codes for CASSYLGRYSNQPQHF.

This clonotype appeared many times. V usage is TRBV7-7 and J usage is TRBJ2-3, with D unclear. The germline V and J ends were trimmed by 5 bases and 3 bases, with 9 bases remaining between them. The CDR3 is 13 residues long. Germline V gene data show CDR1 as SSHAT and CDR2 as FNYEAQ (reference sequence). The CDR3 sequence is CASSPARTDTQYF. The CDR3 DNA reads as TGTGCCAGCAGCCCGGCGAGGACAGATACGCAGTATTTT.

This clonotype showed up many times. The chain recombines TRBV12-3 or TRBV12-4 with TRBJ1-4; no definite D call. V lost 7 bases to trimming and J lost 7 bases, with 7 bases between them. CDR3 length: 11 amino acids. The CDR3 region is CASTLSEKLFF. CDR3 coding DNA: TGTGCCAGCACCCTCAGTGAAAAACTGTTTTTT.

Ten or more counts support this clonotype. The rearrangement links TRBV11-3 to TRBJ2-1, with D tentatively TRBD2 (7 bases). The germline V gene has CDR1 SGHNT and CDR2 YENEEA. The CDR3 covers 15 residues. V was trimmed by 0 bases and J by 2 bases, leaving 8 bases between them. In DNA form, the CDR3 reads TGTGCCAGCAGCTTAGAGCGGGGGCCCTACAATGAGCAGTTCTTC. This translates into CASSLERGPYNEQFF.

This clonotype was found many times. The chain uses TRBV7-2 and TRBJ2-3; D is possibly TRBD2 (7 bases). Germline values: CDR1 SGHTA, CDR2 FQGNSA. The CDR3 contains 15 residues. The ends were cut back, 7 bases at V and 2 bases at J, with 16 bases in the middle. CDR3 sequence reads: CASTQGGGATDTQYF. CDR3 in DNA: TGTGCCAGCACCCAAGGGGGGGGCGCCACAGATACGCAGTATTTT.

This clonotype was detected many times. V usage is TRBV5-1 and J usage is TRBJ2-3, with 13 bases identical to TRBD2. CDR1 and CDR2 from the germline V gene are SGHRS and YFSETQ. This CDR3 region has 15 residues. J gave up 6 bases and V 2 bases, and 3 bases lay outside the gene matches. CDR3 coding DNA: TGCGCCAGCAGCTTTGGGACTAGCGGGGCGGATACGCAGTATTTT. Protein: CASSFGTSGADTQYF. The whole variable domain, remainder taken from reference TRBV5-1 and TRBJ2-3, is KAGVTQTPRYLIKTRGQQVTLSCSPISGHRSVSWYQQTPGQGLQFLFEYFSETQRNKGNFPGRFSGRQFSNSRSEMNVSTLELGDSALYLCASSFGTSGADTQYFGPGTRLTVL.

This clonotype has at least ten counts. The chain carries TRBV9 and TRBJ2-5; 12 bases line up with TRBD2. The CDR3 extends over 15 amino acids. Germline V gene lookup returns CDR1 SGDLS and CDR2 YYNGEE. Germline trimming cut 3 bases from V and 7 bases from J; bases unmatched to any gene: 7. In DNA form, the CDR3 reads TGTGCCAGCAGCGCTAGCGGGGGGGCGTATGTGACCCAGTACTTC. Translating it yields CASSASGGAYVTQYF. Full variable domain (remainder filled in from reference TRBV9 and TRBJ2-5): DSGVTQTPKHLITATGQRVTLRCSPRSGDLSVYWYQQSLDQGLQFLIQYYNGEERAKGNILERFSAQQFPDLHSELNLSSLELGDSALYFCASSASGGAYVTQYFGPGTRLLVL.

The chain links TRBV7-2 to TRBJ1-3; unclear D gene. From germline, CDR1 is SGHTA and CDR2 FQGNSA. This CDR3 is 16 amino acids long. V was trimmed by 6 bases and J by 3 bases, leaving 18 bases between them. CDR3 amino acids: CASSRLGTGNGNTIYF. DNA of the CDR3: TGTGCCAGCAGTAGGCTGGGCACGGGTAATGGAAACACCATATATTTT.